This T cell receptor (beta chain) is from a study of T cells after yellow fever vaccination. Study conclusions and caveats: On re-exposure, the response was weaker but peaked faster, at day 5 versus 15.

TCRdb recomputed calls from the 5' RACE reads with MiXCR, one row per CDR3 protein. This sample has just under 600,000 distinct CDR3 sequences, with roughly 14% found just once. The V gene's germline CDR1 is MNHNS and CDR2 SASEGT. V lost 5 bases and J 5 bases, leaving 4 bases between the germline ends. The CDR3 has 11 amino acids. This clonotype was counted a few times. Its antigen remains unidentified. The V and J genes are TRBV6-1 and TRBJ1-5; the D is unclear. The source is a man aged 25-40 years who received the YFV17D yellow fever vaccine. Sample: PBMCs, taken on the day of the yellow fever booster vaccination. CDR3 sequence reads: CASSLHQPQHF. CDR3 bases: TGTGCCAGCAGTTTGCATCAGCCCCAGCATTTT.